This TCR beta chain was profiled in a study of OX40 agonist ivuxolimab in advanced cancers. The cohort excluded patients with autoimmune disease history or systemic immunosuppression. The length of the CDR3 is 14 residues. J lost 3 bases, V lost 2 bases, and 3 bases had no gene match. CDR1 and CDR2 (germline): MNHNY, SVGAGI (reference sequence). Here immunoSEQ multiplex PCR was the method, and the copy in TCRdb shows in-frame clones only, minus some. This sample yields just under 65,000 clones, of which 80% to 90% are seen a single time; under 14% belongs to the top ten. The sample was CD4+ or CD8+ T cells sorted from blood, taken in a trial of the OX40 agonist ivuxolimab. This TCR came from an adult with an advanced solid tumor such as melanoma, head and neck, liver or kidney cancer. The V gene is TRBV6-6, the J gene TRBJ2-7; 8 positions agree with TRBD1. The CDR3, as DNA: TGTGCCAGCAGTTACGCCAGGGGGCGCTACGAGCAGTACTTC. This sequence encodes CASSYARGRYEQYF.